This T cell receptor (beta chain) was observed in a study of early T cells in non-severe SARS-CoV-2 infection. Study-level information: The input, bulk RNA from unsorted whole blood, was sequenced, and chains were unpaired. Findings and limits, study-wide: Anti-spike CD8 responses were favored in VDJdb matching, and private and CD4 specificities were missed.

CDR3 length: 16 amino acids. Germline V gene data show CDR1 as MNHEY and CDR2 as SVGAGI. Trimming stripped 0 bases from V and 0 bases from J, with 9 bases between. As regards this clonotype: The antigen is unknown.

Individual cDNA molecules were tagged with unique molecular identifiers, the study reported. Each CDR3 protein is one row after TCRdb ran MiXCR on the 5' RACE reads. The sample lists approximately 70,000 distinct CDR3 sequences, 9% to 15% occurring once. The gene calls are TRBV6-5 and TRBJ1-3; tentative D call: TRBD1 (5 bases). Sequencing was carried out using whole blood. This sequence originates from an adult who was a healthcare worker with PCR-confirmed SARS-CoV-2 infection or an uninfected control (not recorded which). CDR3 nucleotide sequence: TGTGCCAGCAGTTACTCTGACAGTCTCTCTGGAAACACCATATATTTT. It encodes CASSYSDSLSGNTIYF.